The rows below give T cell receptor beta chains drawn from one sample of a study of blood T cell repertoires in COVID-19. Repertoires were generated with immunoSEQ multiplex PCR, while TCRdb's copy carries only in-frame clones and drops some. This sample has just over 250,000 clones, with about 87% found just once. Sequenced input: peripheral blood. The receptors were gathered from a woman in her sixties or seventies with COVID-19, enrolled during active disease. CDR3s include the opening cysteine and the closing phenylalanine or tryptophan. D genes are given only for firm matches. Rows may omit the clone size; those that give it use once, few, many or a size class.

CASSFPVTGNSPLHF	TGTGCCAGCAGTTTCCCTGTTACAGGGAATTCACCCCTCCACTTT	.	TRBJ1-6	.	TRBV27
CASREGGPNQPQHF	TGTGCCAGCCGGGAAGGGGGTCCCAATCAGCCCCAGCATTTT	.	TRBJ1-5	.	TRBV6-6
CSVALLYEQYF	TGCAGCGTTGCTCTTTTGTACGAGCAGTACTTC	.	TRBJ2-7	.	TRBV29-1
CASSTYGQGKRTQYF	TGTGCCAGCAGTACCTACGGACAGGGGAAGAGGACCCAGTACTTC	.	TRBJ2-5	TRBD1	TRBV27
CASSDTGPYEQYF	TGTGCCAGCAGTGACACAGGGCCCTACGAGCAGTACTTC	once	TRBJ2-7	.	TRBV6-1
CAWTPVGAGYNSPLHF	TGTGCCTGGACCCCGGTGGGGGCTGGGTATAATTCACCCCTCCACTTT	.	TRBJ1-6	.	TRBV30
CASSWKTGGAAEAFF	TGTGCCAGCAGCTGGAAAACAGGGGGCGCCGCTGAAGCTTTCTTT	once	TRBJ1-1	TRBD1	TRBV11-2
CASSLQGNTEAFF	TGTGCCAGCAGTTTACAGGGGAACACTGAAGCTTTCTTT	.	TRBJ1-1	.	TRBV27
CASSPQRQGQYF	TGTGCCAGCTCACCACAAAGACAGGGGCAGTACTTC	.	TRBJ2-5	TRBD1	TRBV18
CASSPDRAGETQYF	TGCGCCAGCAGTCCGGACAGGGCGGGGGAGACCCAGTACTTC	few	TRBJ2-5	TRBD1	TRBV5-1
CASSLEPGTGVQPQHF	TGCGCCAGCAGCTTGGAACCCGGGACAGGGGTACAGCCCCAGCATTTT	.	TRBJ1-5	TRBD1	TRBV5-1
CASSLGGSGSVETQYF	TGTGCCAGCAGCTTAGGGGGTAGCGGGAGCGTAGAGACCCAGTACTTC	.	TRBJ2-5	TRBD2	TRBV11-2
CSVEEPVQNEQFF	TGCAGCGTTGAAGAGCCGGTCCAAAATGAGCAGTTCTTC	.	TRBJ2-1	.	TRBV29-1
CASRRDVEGSPLHF	TGTGCCAGCAGGCGGGACGTTGAAGGTTCACCCCTCCACTTT	.	TRBJ1-6	.	TRBV7-9
CASSLMSSSYGYTF	TGTGCCAGCAGCTTAATGTCCAGTTCCTATGGCTACACCTTC	few	TRBJ1-2	.	TRBV7-8
CASSLPESGAAFF	TGTGCCAGCAGTTTGCCTGAGTCCGGAGCAGCTTTCTTT	.	TRBJ1-1	.	TRBV5-6
CASSPPSWAGEQFF	TGTGCCAGCTCACCCCCTTCTTGGGCTGGTGAGCAGTTCTTC	.	TRBJ2-1	.	TRBV18
CASSQGTDTQYF	TGTGCCAGCAGTCAGGGCACAGATACGCAGTATTTT	once	TRBJ2-3	.	TRBV11-2
CASRISPGTGPSQPQHF	TGCGCCAGCAGGATTAGTCCCGGGACAGGGCCAAGCCAGCCCCAGCATTTT	.	TRBJ1-5	TRBD1	TRBV5-1
CASSPSAQGLGNTIYF	TGTGCCAGCAGCCCCTCGGCCCAGGGGCTGGGAAACACCATATATTTT	.	TRBJ1-3	.	TRBV5-5
CASGSPAGTGAWSTEAFF	TGTGCTAGTGGTTCCCCTGCCGGGACAGGGGCGTGGAGCACTGAAGCTTTCTTT	.	TRBJ1-1	TRBD1	TRBV12-5
CASSVGTGGEAFF	TGTGCCAGCAGCGTTGGGACAGGGGGCGAAGCTTTCTTT	once	TRBJ1-1	TRBD1	TRBV9
CASTSASGRGNTGELFF	TGTGCCAGCACCTCGGCGAGCGGGAGAGGAAACACCGGGGAGCTGTTTTTT	once	TRBJ2-2	TRBD2	TRBV2
CASTPGGNTEAFF	TGTGCCAGCACCCCGGGTGGGAACACTGAAGCTTTCTTT	.	TRBJ1-1	.	TRBV28
CASSLYGRSGETQYF	TGTGCCAGCAGCTTATACGGGAGAAGCGGTGAGACCCAGTACTTC	.	TRBJ2-5	.	TRBV7-9